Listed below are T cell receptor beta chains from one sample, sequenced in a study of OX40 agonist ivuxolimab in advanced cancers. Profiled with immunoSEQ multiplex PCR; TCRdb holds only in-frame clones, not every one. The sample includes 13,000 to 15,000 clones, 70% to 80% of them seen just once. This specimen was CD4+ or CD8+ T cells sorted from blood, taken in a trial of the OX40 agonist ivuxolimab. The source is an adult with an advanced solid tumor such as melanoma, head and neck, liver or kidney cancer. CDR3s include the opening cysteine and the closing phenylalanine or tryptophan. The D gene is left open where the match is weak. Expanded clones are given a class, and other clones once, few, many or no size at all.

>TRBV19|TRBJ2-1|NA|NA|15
CASRSLGPEYNEQFF
TGTGCCAGTAGGTCCTTAGGCCCCGAGTACAATGAGCAGTTCTTC
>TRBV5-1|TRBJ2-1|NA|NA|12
CASSLDGDEQFF
TGCGCCAGCAGCTTGGACGGAGATGAGCAGTTCTTC
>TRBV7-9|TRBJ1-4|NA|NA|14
CASSPSDNFPGLFF
TGTGCCAGCAGCCCTTCGGACAACTTCCCGGGACTGTTTTTT
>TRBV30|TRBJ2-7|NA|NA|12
CAWRAGLYEQYF
TGTGCCTGGAGGGCGGGCCTCTACGAGCAGTACTTC
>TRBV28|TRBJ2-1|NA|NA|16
CASSSTNWGSYNEQFF
TGTGCCAGCAGTTCGACGAATTGGGGGTCCTACAATGAGCAGTTCTTC
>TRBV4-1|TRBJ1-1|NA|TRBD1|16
CASSQMGQGPFVEAFF
TGCGCCAGCAGCCAAATGGGACAGGGACCGTTTGTGGAAGCTTTCTTT
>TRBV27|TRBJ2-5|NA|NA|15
CASSLGGPNQETQYF
TGTGCCAGCAGTTTAGGCGGACCGAATCAAGAGACCCAGTACTTC
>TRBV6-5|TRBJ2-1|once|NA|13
CASLRGGSNEQFF
TGTGCCAGCCTTAGGGGGGGGTCCAATGAGCAGTTCTTC
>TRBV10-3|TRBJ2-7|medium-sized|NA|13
CAISESRPSEQYF
TGTGCCATCAGTGAGTCCCGACCTTCCGAGCAGTACTTC
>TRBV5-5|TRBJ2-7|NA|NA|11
CASSLGNEQYF
TGTGCCAGCAGCTTGGGCAACGAGCAGTACTTC
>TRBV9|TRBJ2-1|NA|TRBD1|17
CASSLNSDRSSYNEQFF
TGTGCCAGCAGCCTGAACTCGGACAGGAGCTCCTACAATGAGCAGTTCTTC
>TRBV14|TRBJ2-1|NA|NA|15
CASSHRDFSYNEQFF
TGTGCCAGCAGCCACCGGGACTTCTCCTACAATGAGCAGTTCTTC
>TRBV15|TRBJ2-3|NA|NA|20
CATSRDSLRSGTLSTDTQYF
TGTGCCACCAGCAGAGATTCACTGCGGTCCGGGACCCTCAGCACAGATACGCAGTATTTT
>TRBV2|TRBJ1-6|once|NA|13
CASSEWGPSPLHF
TGTGCCAGCAGTGAATGGGGGCCTTCACCCCTCCACTTT
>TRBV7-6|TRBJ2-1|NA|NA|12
CASSREGYEQFF
TGTGCCAGCAGCCGAGAGGGTTATGAGCAGTTCTTC
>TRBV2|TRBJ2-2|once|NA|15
CASMDRAGPTGELFF
TGTGCCAGCATGGATAGGGCAGGGCCCACCGGGGAGCTGTTTTTT
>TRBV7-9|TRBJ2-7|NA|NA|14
CASSSRELPYEQYF
TGTGCCAGCAGCTCTCGAGAACTCCCCTACGAGCAGTACTTC